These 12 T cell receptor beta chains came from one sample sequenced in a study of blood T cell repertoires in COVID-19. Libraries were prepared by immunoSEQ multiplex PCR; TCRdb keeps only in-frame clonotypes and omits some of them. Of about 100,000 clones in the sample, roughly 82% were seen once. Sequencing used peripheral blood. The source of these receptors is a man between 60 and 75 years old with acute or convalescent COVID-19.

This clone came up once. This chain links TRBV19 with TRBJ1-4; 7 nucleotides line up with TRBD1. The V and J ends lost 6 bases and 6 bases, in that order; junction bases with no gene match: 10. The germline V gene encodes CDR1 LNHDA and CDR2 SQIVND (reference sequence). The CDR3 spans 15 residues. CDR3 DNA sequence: TGTGCCAGTAGCAGAACCGGGACAGTTTATGAAAAACTGTTTTTT. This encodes CASSRTGTVYEKLFF.

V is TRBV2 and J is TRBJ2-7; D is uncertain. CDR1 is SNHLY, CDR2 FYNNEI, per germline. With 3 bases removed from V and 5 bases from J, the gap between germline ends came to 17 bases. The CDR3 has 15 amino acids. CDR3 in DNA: TGTGCCAGCAGTGAGTCGGGTCCGTCCCCCGACGAGCAGTACTTC. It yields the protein CASSESGPSPDEQYF.

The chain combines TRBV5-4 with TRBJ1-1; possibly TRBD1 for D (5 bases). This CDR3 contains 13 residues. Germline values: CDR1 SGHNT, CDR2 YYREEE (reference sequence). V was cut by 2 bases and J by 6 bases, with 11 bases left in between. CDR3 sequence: CASSFRTGPEAFF. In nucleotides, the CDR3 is TGTGCCAGCAGCTTTCGTACAGGCCCTGAAGCTTTCTTT.

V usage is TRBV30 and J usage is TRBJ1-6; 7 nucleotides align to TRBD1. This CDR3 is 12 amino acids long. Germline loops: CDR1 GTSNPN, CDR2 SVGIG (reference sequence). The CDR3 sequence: CAFGTANSPLHF. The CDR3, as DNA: TGTGCATTCGGGACAGCAAATTCACCCCTCCACTTT.

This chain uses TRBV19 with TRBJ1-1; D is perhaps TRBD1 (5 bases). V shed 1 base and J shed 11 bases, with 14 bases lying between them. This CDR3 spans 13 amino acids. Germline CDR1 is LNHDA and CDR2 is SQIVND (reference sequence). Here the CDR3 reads CASSIGDRAGAFF. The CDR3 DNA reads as TGTGCCAGTAGTATAGGCGACAGAGCGGGGGCTTTCTTT.

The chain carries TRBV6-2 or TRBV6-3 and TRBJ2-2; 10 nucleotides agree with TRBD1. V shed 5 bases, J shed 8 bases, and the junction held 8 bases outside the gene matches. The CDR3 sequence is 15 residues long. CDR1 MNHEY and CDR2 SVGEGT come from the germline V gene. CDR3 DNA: TGTGCCAGCAGTCTGCCGGGACAGGGGAAAGGGGAGCTGTTTTTT. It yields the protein CASSLPGQGKGELFF.

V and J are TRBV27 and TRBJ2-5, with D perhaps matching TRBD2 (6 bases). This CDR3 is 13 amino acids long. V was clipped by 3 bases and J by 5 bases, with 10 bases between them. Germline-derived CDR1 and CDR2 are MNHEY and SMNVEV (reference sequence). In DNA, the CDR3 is TGTGCCAGCAGTTTCGGGGGAACGGAGACCCAGTACTTC. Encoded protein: CASSFGGTETQYF.

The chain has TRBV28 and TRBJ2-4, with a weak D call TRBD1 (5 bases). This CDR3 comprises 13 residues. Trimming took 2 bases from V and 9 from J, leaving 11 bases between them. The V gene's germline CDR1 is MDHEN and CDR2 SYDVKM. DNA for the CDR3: TGTGCCAGCAGTTTAAGACAGCTTCCCATTCAGTACTTC. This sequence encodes CASSLRQLPIQYF.

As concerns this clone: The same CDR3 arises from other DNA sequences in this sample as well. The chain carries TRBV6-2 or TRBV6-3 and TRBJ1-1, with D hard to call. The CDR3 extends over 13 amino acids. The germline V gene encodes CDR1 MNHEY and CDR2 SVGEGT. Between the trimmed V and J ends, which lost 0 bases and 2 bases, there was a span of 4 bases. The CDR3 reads CASSYSRNTEAFF. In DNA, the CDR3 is TGTGCCAGCAGTTACTCCAGAAACACTGAAGCTTTCTTT.

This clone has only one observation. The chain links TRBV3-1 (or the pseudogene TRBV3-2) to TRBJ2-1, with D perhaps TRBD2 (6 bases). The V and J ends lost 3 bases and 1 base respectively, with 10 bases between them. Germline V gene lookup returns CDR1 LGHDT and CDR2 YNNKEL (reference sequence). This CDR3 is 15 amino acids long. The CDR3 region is CASSQRLGSYNEQFF. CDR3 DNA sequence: TGTGCCAGCAGCCAGCGACTAGGATCCTACAATGAGCAGTTCTTC.

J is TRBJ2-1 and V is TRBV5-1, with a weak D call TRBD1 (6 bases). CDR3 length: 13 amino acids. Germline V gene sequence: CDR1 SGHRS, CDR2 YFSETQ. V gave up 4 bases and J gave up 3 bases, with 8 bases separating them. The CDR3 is CASSPDSYNEQFF. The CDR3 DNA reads TGCGCCAGCAGCCCGGACAGCTACAATGAGCAGTTCTTC.

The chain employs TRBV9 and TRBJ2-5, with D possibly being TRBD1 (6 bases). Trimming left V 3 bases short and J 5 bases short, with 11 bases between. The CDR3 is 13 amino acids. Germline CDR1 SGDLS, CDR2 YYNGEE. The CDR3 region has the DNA TGTGCCAGCAGCGCCTCCAGGGGTGAGACCCAGTACTTC. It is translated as CASSASRGETQYF.